This TCR beta chain is from a study of blood T cell repertoires in COVID-19 (dated by TCRdb to about 2020). For context, the study as a whole: The collaborator samples originated in the United States, Italy and Spain and spanned the acute and convalescent phases of COVID-19. The material from the prospective study consisted of cDNA or gDNA derived from T cells, B-cell-depleted T cells, or PBMCs. The dataset comprised deeply sampled blood TCRbeta repertoires from subjects exposed to, actively infected with, or recovered from COVID-19. The repertoires were released in a freely available public database intended as a resource for research on the immune response to SARS-CoV-2. Samples were obtained from the ongoing ImmuneRACE study (first 160 participants) and from 1,254 subjects provided by 6 global collaborators. A de-identified subject ID, COVID-19 status, age in years and sex were almost always included in the sample metadata. Where available, HLA class I and class II types were taken from metadata supplied by the sample provider and were not determined by assay-based typing. Study-level results and caveats: Clinical and demographic metadata were provided uncurated, with the amount varying by source and participant.

The CDR3 starts with the cysteine, ends with the phenylalanine, and has 15 residues. Only CDR3 DNA remains: 45 bases, in frame from the first base. The germline V gene (reference sequence) sets CDR1 to SGHNT and CDR2 to YYREEE. V loses 5 bases, J loses 5 bases, and the germline ends lie 19 bases apart. The immunoSEQ Assay, a bias-controlled multiplex PCR, was used to amplify TCRbeta CDR3 regions from genomic DNA. On the authors' methods: The number of nucleated cells in each sample was estimated by amplification of reference gene primers within the assay. Sequence reads were collapsed and filtered to measure the absolute abundance of every unique TCRbeta CDR3 rearrangement. For each sample, productive Simpson clonality was calculated as the square root of Simpson's diversity index across productive rearrangements. The immuneACCESS repertoire file appears here via TCRdb, limited to in-frame rearrangements. These files lack a portion of the clones; in checked studies, under half of the deficit traces to unresolved V genes, and the cause of the others is not known. V, J and clone size derive from that table, while D and trimming were established from the DNA sequence. This sample comprises tens of thousands of clones, roughly 85% of them detected only once. The top ten clonotypes cover 5.1% of the sample.

This clone was detected only once. Its antigen is unknown. Nothing much larger sits one base from this clone, and base qualities are not available. The collaborating institutions used their own protocols to collect whole blood in K2EDTA tubes. For TCRbeta analysis, collaborators shipped samples in one of three forms: frozen whole blood, isolated PBMCs, or DNA extracted from either of those sample types. The source of this sequence is a man older than 75 with acute or convalescent COVID-19. The material sequenced was peripheral blood. This chain is built from TRBV5-4 and TRBJ2-5, with a tentative D gene TRBD2 over 6 matching bases. Read as DNA, the sequence is TGTGCCAGCAGTCGTGGCGGGGATGGAGTCGAGACCCAGTACTTC. Its translation is CASSRGGDGVETQYF.